The 17 T cell receptor beta chains listed next were all sequenced from one sample in a study of T cells expressing NK-cell markers. TCRdb reprocessed the 5' RACE reads and stores each CDR3 protein as one record, lacking DNA. This repertoire includes some 190,000 distinct CDR3 sequences. Material: blood T cells: a sorted CD56 or NKG2C T cell subset, CD4+ or CD8+ T cells, or bulk PBMC T cells (not recorded which). The receptors stem from a man aged 18-75 years in good health.

The gene calls are TRBV7-9 and TRBJ2-5; as DNA is missing, the TRBD1 call by TCRdb cannot be tested. Germline V gene lookup returns CDR1 SEHNR and CDR2 FQNEAQ (reference sequence). The CDR3 runs to 17 residues. The CDR3 loop reads CASSPPPLPGRSETQYF.

J is TRBJ2-1 and V is TRBV5-6. Germline CDR1 is SGHDT and CDR2 is YYEEEE. CDR3 length: 15 amino acids. The CDR3 here is CASSFSLHSYNEQFF.

The gene calls are TRBV27 and TRBJ2-1. The CDR3 consists of 14 residues. Germline CDR1 and CDR2: MNHEY and SMNVEV (reference sequence). CDR3: CASSLYESYNEQFF.

The chain has TRBV2 and TRBJ2-1; TCRdb gives TRBD1 as the D gene, but with no DNA this cannot be confirmed. CDR1 and CDR2 from the germline V gene are SNHLY and FYNNEI. This CDR3 has 16 residues. The CDR3 spells CASRLEPGQGYNEQFF. The full variable domain, completed using reference TRBV2 and TRBJ2-1, is EPEVTQTPSHQVTQMGQEVILRCVPISNHLYFYWYRQILGQKVEFLVSFYNNEISEKSEIFDDQFSVERPDGSNFTLKIRSTKLEDSAMYFCASRLEPGQGYNEQFFGPGTRLTVL.

The rearrangement joins TRBV27 to TRBJ2-7; TCRdb selects TRBD1, and the lack of DNA leaves this call unchecked. From germline, CDR1 is MNHEY and CDR2 SMNVEV (reference sequence). CDR3 length: 14 residues. This CDR3 reads CASSPTSSGHEQYF.

The chain employs TRBV5-5 and TRBJ2-7. The CDR3 spans 14 residues. Germline V gives CDR1 SGHKS, CDR2 YYEKEE (reference sequence). CDR3 region: CASSLARDNYEQYF.

The chain couples TRBV6-5 to TRBJ1-1; the D call of TRBD1 rests on TCRdb alone, since no DNA is present to check it. The CDR3 spans 15 residues. Germline values: CDR1 MNHEY, CDR2 SVGAGI. The CDR3 here is CASSYLQGPFSGAFF.

The rearrangement links TRBV6-1 to TRBJ1-2; with no DNA, the TCRdb D assignment of TRBD1 cannot be verified. The CDR3 sequence is 13 residues long. CDR1 is MNHNS, CDR2 SASEGT, per germline. The CDR3 loop is CASSAEGHYGYTF.

V is TRBV5-1 and J is TRBJ2-7; TCRdb outputs TRBD1, but without DNA this stays unchecked. The V gene's germline CDR1 is SGHRS and CDR2 YFSETQ. The CDR3 totals 15 residues. CDR3 residues: CASSLRGGTFYEQYF.

V and J are TRBV5-1 and TRBJ2-1; TCRdb selects TRBD1, and the lack of DNA leaves this call unchecked. Germline CDR1 is SGHRS and CDR2 is YFSETQ. The CDR3 extends over 15 amino acids. The CDR3 here is CASRWDDSSYNEQFF.

This CDR3 is CSAREDREVRAFF. The chain is built from TRBV20-1 and TRBJ1-1; TCRdb names TRBD1, which stays unverified in the absence of DNA. CDR1 is DFQATT, CDR2 SNEGSKA, per germline (reference sequence). This CDR3 is built from 13 residues.

The rearrangement uses TRBV6-5 and TRBJ2-3; the TCRdb D gene call, TRBD1, has no DNA to confirm it. CDR3 size: 14 residues. Per germline, CDR1 MNHEY and CDR2 SVGAGI. This CDR3 reads CASSSGQGTDTQYF.

The V gene is TRBV7-9, the J gene TRBJ1-1. Germline loops: CDR1 SEHNR, CDR2 FQNEAQ (reference sequence). The CDR3 has 13 residues. This CDR3 reads CASRPREDTEAFF.

The V and J genes are TRBV28 and TRBJ1-5. This CDR3 is 15 amino acids long. Germline loops: CDR1 MDHEN, CDR2 SYDVKM. The CDR3 protein is CASSFGGMGNQPQHF.

The chain employs TRBV28 and TRBJ2-7; TCRdb reports TRBD1, a call that lacks DNA to check it against. Germline V gene data show CDR1 as MDHEN and CDR2 as SYDVKM. CDR3 length: 14 residues. The CDR3 loop reads CASSARQDSYEQYF.

V gene TRBV6-1 combines with J gene TRBJ2-7; TCRdb selects TRBD1, and the lack of DNA leaves this call unchecked. This CDR3 comprises 14 residues. Looked up from germline, CDR1 is MNHNS and CDR2 is SASEGT. This chain's CDR3 is CASSEPTGADEQYF.

The chain employs TRBV24-1 and TRBJ2-1; TCRdb picks TRBD1, but there is no DNA to check that call. This CDR3 comprises 14 residues. Germline V CDR1 and CDR2: KGHDR, SFDVKD. The CDR3 loop is CATSDSGTVDEQFF.